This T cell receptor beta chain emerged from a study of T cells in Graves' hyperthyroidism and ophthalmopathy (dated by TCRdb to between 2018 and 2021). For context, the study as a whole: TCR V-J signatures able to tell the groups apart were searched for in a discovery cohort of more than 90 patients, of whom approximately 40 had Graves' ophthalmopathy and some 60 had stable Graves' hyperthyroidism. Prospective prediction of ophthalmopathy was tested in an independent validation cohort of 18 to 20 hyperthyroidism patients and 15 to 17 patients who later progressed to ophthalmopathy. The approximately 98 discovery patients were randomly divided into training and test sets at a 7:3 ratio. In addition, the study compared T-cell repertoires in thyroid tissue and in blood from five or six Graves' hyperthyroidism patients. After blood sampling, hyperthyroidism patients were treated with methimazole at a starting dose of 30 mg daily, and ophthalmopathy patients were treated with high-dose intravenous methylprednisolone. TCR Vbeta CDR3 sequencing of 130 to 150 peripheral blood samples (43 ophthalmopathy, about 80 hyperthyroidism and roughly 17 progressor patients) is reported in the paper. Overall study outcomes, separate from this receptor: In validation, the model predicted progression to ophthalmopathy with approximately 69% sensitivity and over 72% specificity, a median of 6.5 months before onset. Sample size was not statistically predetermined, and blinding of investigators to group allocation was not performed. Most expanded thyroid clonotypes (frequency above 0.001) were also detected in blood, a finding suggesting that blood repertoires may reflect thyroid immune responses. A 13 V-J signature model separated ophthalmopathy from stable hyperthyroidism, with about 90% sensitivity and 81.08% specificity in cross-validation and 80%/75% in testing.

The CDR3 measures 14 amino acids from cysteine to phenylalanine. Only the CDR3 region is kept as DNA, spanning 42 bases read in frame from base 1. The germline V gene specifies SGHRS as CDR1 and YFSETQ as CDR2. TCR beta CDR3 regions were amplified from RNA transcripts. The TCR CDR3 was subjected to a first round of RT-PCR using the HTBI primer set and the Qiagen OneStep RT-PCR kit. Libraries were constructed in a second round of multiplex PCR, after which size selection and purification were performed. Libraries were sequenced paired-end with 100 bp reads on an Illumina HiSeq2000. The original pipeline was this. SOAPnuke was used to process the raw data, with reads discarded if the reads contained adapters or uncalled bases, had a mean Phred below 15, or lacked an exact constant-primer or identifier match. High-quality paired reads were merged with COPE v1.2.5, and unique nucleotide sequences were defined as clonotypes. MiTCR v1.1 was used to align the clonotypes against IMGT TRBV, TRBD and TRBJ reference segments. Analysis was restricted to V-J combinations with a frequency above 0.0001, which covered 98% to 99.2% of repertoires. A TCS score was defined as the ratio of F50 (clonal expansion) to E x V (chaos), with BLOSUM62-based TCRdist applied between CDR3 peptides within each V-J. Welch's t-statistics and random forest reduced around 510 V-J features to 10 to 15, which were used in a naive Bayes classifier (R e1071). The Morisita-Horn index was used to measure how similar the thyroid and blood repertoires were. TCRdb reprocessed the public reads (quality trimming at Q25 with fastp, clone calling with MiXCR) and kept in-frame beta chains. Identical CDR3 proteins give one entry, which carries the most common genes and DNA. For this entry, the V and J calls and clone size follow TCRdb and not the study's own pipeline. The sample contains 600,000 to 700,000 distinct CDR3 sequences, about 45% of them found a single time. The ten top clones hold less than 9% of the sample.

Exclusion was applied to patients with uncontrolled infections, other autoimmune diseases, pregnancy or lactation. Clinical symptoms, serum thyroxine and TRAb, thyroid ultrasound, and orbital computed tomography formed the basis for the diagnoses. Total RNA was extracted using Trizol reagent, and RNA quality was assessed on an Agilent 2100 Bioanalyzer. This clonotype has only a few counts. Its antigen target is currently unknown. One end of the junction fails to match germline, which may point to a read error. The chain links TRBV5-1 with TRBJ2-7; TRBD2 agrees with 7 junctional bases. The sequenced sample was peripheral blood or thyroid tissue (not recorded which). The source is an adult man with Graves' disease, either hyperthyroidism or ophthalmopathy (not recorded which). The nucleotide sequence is TGTGCCAGCAGCGGGAATCCTTCATCGGGTGAGCAGTACTTC. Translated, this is CASSGNPSSGEQYF.